This T cell receptor beta chain was captured in a study of blood T cells in healthy people across ages. CDR3 size: 17 residues. For the second PCR, which ran for about 6 to 11 cycles, a sample-barcoded 5' primer and a J-beta primer mix were used. Each cDNA molecule received a tag from a template-switch adaptor that had 12 random nucleotides. TCRdb processed the 5' RACE reads anew with MiXCR; each CDR3 protein has one entry. The sample lists 700,000 to 800,000 distinct CDR3 sequences; roughly 44% were seen once. The receptor was derived from a woman aged 55-70 years in good health. The sequenced sample was blood. The rearrangement uses TRBV21-1 and TRBJ1-3. TRBV21-1 is classified as a pseudogene. CDR3 in DNA: TGTGCCAGCAGCAAATGTTGCAGGGCCTGCTCTGGAAACACCATATATTTT. Amino acids: CASSKCCRACSGNTIYF.